The clone carrying this T cell receptor (beta chain) was counted once. The sample belongs to a study of blood T cell repertoires in COVID-19. CDR3 length equals 14 residues. Germline V CDR1 and CDR2: SGHRS, YFSETQ. V lost 5 bases, J lost 2 bases, and 13 bases lay in between. The method was immunoSEQ multiplex PCR; TCRdb's version includes in-frame clones alone and lacks a portion of them. The table has some 120,000 clones, roughly 88% seen once. Sequenced: peripheral blood. The sequence came from a woman aged 80 or over with acute or convalescent COVID-19. The chain recombines TRBV5-1 with TRBJ1-1; weak D call: TRBD1 (6 bases). CDR3 sequence: CASRADRPNTEAFF. CDR3 DNA sequence: TGCGCCAGCAGAGCAGACAGGCCAAACACTGAAGCTTTCTTT.